This passage covers 8 T cell receptor beta chains from one sample sequenced in a study of cytomegalovirus exposure and HLA in healthy donors. It was with 60 Vbeta and 13 Jbeta primers that the PCR ran. Repertoires were generated with immunoSEQ multiplex PCR, while TCRdb's copy carries only in-frame clones and drops some. The repertoire includes about 190,000 clones, around 75% of them detected once, and approximately 3.1% sits in the top ten. Sequences were obtained from PBMCs. The receptors were sampled from a woman between 25 and 40 years old in good health and CMV-seropositive.

This clone appeared a few times. The chain couples TRBV19 to TRBJ2-7, with 10 bases that match TRBD1. The CDR3 spans 15 residues. The V gene end was trimmed by 5 bases and the J gene end by 7 bases; junction bases not matched to a gene: 11. Germline V gene sequence: CDR1 LNHDA, CDR2 SQIVND (reference sequence). The CDR3 loop reads CASSSRDRGQREQYF. CDR3 in DNA: TGTGCCAGTAGTTCCCGGGACAGGGGTCAGAGGGAGCAGTACTTC.

The sample holds one count of this clone. The chain uses TRBV6-6 and TRBJ2-1, with D tentatively TRBD2 (6 bases). The CDR3 length is 14 residues. Between the trimmed V and J ends, which lost 6 bases and 5 bases, there was a span of 14 bases. Germline V gene sequence: CDR1 MNHNY, CDR2 SVGAGI (reference sequence). CDR3 residues: CASSRIADHNEQFF. Here the CDR3 DNA reads TGTGCCAGCAGCCGGATAGCGGATCACAATGAGCAGTTCTTC.

CDR3 DNA: TGTGCCAGCAGCCCCCCGGGACTAGCGGGGGGGGGTGAGCAGTTCTTC. Protein product: CASSPPGLAGGGEQFF. The rearrangement links TRBV7-2 to TRBJ2-1; TRBD2 aligns across 16 bases. The germline V gene has CDR1 SGHTA and CDR2 FQGNSA. Trimming removed 5 bases from V and 9 bases from J; junction bases left unmatched: 7. The CDR3 has 16 amino acids.

The gene calls are TRBV11-2 and TRBJ2-7; 8 nucleotides match TRBD2. The trim removed 3 bases at V and 0 bases at J, leaving 7 bases unmatched. This CDR3 comprises 16 residues. Germline V lookup: CDR1 SGHAT, CDR2 FQNNGV. The CDR3 is CASSFNSGIGSYEQYF. As DNA, the CDR3 is TGTGCCAGCAGCTTTAATAGCGGGATCGGCTCCTACGAGCAGTACTTC.

V usage is TRBV18 and J usage is TRBJ2-7; 16 bases align to TRBD2. Germline V CDR1 and CDR2: KGHSH, LQKENI. The trim removed 5 bases at V and 6 bases at J, leaving 4 bases unmatched. The CDR3 totals 15 residues. Written as DNA, the CDR3 is TGTGCCAGCTCAGGGACTAGCGGGAGGGCCGGCGAGCAGTACTTC. It translates to CASSGTSGRAGEQYF.

J is TRBJ2-1 and V is TRBV19, with 13 bases identical to TRBD2. The CDR3 sequence is 16 residues long. CDR1 is LNHDA and CDR2 is SQIVND in the germline V gene (reference sequence). V trimming: 3 bases; J trimming: 6 bases; junction bases outside the gene matches: 5. In DNA, the CDR3 is TGTGCCAGTAGTATGGTGCGGACTAGCGGGAGCAATGAGCAGTTCTTC. Its protein is CASSMVRTSGSNEQFF.

J is TRBJ2-7 and V is TRBV5-4; 12 bases are a match to TRBD2. V shed 0 bases and J 3 bases; nucleotides not matched to a gene: 1. Germline CDR1 reads SGHNT; CDR2 reads YYREEE (reference sequence). This CDR3 is built from 15 residues. This chain's CDR3 is CASSLGGLAGYEQYF. DNA for the CDR3: TGTGCCAGCAGCTTGGGGGGACTAGCGGGCTACGAGCAGTACTTC.

This clone was found a few times. The chain couples TRBV28 to TRBJ1-2, with 7 bases matching TRBD1. The germline CDR1 and CDR2 sequences are MDHEN and SYDVKM. CDR3 length: 14 amino acids. J was trimmed by 4 bases and V by 8 bases; bases with no gene match: 10. CDR3 sequence: CASGIGDRLYGYTF. CDR3 in DNA: TGTGCCAGCGGGATCGGGGACAGACTCTATGGCTACACCTTC.